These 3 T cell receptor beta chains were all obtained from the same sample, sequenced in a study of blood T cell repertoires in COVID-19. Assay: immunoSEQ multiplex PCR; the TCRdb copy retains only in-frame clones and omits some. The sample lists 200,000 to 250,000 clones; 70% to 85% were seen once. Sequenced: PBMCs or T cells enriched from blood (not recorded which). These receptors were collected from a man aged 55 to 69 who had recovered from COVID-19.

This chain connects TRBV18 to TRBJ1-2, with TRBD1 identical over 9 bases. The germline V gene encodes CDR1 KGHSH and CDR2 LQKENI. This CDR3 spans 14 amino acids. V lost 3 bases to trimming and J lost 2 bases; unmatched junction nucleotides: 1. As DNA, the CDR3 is TGTGCCAGCTCACCCGGGACAGGGAACTATGGCTACACCTTC. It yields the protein CASSPGTGNYGYTF.

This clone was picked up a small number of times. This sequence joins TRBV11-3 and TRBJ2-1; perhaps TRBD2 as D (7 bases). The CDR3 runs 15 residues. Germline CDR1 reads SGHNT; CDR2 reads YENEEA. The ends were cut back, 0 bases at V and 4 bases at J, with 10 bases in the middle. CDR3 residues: CASSLEGGQYNEQFF. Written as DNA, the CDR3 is TGTGCCAGCAGCTTAGAGGGGGGGCAGTACAATGAGCAGTTCTTC. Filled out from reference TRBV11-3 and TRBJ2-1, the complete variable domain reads EAGVVQSPRYKIIEKKQPVAFWCNPISGHNTLYWYLQNLGQGPELLIRYENEEAVDDSQLPKDRFSAERLKGVDSTLKIQPAELGDSAVYLCASSLEGGQYNEQFFGPGTRLTVL.

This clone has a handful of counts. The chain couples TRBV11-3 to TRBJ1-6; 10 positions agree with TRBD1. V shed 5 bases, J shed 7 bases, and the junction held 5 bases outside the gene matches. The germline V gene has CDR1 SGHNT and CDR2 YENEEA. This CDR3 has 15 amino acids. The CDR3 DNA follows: TGTGCCAGCAGCACGAGGACAGGGGGAAATTCACCCCTCCACTTT. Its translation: CASSTRTGGNSPLHF.